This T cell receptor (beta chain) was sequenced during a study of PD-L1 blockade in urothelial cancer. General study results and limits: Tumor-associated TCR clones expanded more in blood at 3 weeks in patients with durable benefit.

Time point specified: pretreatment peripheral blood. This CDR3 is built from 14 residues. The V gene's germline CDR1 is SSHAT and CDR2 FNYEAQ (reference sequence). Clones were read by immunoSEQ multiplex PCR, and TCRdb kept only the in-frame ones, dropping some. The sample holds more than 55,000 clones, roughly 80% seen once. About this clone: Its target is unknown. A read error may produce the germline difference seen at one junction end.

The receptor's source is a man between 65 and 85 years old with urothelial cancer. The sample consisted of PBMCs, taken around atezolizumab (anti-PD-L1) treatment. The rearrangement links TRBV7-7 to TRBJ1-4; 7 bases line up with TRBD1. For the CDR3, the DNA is TGTGCTAGCAGCCAGACAGGGTCGGATGAAAAACTGTTTTTT. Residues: CASSQTGSDEKLFF.